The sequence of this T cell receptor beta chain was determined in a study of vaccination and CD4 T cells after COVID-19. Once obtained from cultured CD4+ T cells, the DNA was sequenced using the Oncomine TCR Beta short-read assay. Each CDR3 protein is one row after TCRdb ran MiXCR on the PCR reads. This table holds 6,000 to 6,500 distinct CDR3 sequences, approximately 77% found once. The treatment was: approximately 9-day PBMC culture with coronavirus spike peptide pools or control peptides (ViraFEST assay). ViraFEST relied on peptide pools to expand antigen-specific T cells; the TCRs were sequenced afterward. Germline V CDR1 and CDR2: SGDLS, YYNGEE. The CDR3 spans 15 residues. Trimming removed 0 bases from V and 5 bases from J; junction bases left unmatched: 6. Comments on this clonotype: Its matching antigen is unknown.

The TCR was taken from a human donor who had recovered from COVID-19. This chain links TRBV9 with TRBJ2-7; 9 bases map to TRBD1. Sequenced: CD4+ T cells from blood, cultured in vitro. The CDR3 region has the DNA TGTGCCAGCAGCGTAGGCGGACAGGGGTCCAACGAGCAGTACTTC. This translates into CASSVGGQGSNEQYF.